The 27 T cell receptor beta chains presented below share a single source sample, sequenced in a study of CD8+CD57+ T cells in acquired aplastic anemia. Profiling that covered TCR beta VDJ and CDR3 relied on genomic DNA as its template. Each CDR3 protein is one row after TCRdb ran MiXCR on the reads. Altogether around 180,000 distinct CDR3 sequences are present, around 60% being singletons, with the ten largest covering 45%. The specimen sequenced was sorted CD4+, CD8+, or CD8+CD57+ T cells (not recorded which) from PBMCs. These receptors originate from a human donor in good health.

This rearrangement joins TRBV12-3 or TRBV12-4 to TRBJ2-7, with 9 positions matching TRBD1. J gave up 5 bases and V 5 bases, and 7 bases lay outside the gene matches. The CDR3 runs 14 residues. The CDR3 loop reads CASSPGTGTHEQYF. The CDR3 DNA sequence: TGTGCCAGCAGTCCAGGGACAGGGACACACGAGCAGTACTTC.

This clonotype was seen a few times. V usage is TRBV6-2 or TRBV6-3 and J usage is TRBJ2-1; D is unclear. The CDR3 is 11 amino acids. CDR1 is MNHEY, CDR2 SVGEGT, per germline. The ends were cut back, 2 bases at V and 15 bases at J, with 11 bases in the middle. CDR3 in amino acids: CASSYNRAWFF. In DNA form, the CDR3 reads TGTGCCAGCAGTTACAACCGCGCGTGGTTCTTC.

The V gene is TRBV5-1, the J gene TRBJ1-1; D may be TRBD1 (6 bases). The germline V gene has CDR1 SGHRS and CDR2 YFSETQ. The germline V and J ends were trimmed by 2 bases and 14 bases, with 25 bases remaining between them. This CDR3 spans 15 amino acids. The DNA for the CDR3 is TGCGCCAGCAGCTTCTCACAGGGAGGTGAGAATGAGCAGTTCTTT. It is translated as CASSFSQGGENEQFF.

This clonotype was observed a handful of times. The DNA of the CDR3 is TGTGCCAGCAGTACTAGAGGACTTCTGAGATCCGGGGAGCTGTTTTTT. Protein sequence: CASSTRGLLRSGELFF. This chain links TRBV28 with TRBJ2-2; tentative D call: TRBD2 (5 bases). Germline assignment: CDR1 MDHEN and CDR2 SYDVKM. The germline V and J ends were trimmed by 5 bases and 6 bases, with 19 bases remaining between them. This CDR3 is 16 amino acids long.

The chain employs TRBV7-9 and TRBJ2-2, with 11 bases lining up with TRBD2. The germline V gene has CDR1 SEHNR and CDR2 FQNEAQ (reference sequence). V was clipped by 6 bases and J by 0 bases; unmatched bases: 6. The CDR3 consists of 17 residues. Here the CDR3 reads CASRPVLAGANTGELFF. The CDR3 DNA is TGTGCCAGCAGGCCGGTACTAGCGGGGGCGAACACCGGGGAGCTGTTTTTT. The full variable domain, completed using reference TRBV7-9 and TRBJ2-2, is DTGVSQNPRHKITKRGQNVTFRCDPISEHNRLYWYRQTLGQGPEFLTYFQNEAQLEKSRLLSDRFSAERPKGSFSTLEIQRTEQGDSAMYLCASRPVLAGANTGELFFGEGSRLTVL.

V is TRBV14 and J is TRBJ2-7; D assignment may be TRBD1 or TRBD2 (7 bases each). Trimming removed 5 bases at V and 7 bases at J, with 15 bases between. The CDR3 has 13 amino acids. Germline CDR1 reads SGHDN; CDR2 reads FVKESK. The CDR3 nucleotides read TGTGCCAGCAGCGGACAGGCCGGGGGGGAGCAGTACTTC. This translates into CASSGQAGGEQYF.

The V gene is TRBV2, the J gene TRBJ2-7; TRBD1 is a possible D gene (6 bases). The CDR3 has 14 amino acids. Germline V gene data show CDR1 as SNHLY and CDR2 as FYNNEI. The ends were cut back, 4 bases at V and 6 bases at J, with 16 bases in the middle. The CDR3 DNA is TGTGCCAGCAGTGTTGGGGGCGCAGGCTGCGAGCAGTACGTC. Encoded protein: CASSVGGAGCEQYV.

The V gene is TRBV11-2, the J gene TRBJ2-1, with TRBD2 matching over 10 bases. The length of the CDR3 is 16 residues. J lost 4 bases, V lost 7 bases, and 10 bases had no gene match. CDR1 SGHAT and CDR2 FQNNGV come from the germline V gene. CDR3 bases: TGTGCCAGCATGTCGTCTAGCGGGAGTTGGTACAATGAGCAGTTCTTC. This gives the protein CASMSSSGSWYNEQFF.

This rearrangement joins TRBV20-1 to TRBJ2-5; D is uncertain. Trimming removed 6 bases from V and 3 bases from J, with 8 bases in between. Looked up from germline, CDR1 is DFQATT and CDR2 is SNEGSKA (reference sequence). CDR3 size: 11 residues. CDR3 sequence: CSAGGKETQYF. CDR3 sequence (DNA): TGCAGTGCCGGTGGTAAAGAGACCCAGTACTTC.

The chain recombines TRBV19 with TRBJ1-5, with 8 bases matching TRBD1. Trimming at V came to 5 bases and at J to 1 base, leaving 1 base not matched to a gene. The CDR3 loop spans 14 amino acids. Per the germline V gene, CDR1 is LNHDA and CDR2 is SQIVND (reference sequence). Here the CDR3 reads CASSGQGSNQPQHF. As DNA, the CDR3 is TGTGCCAGTAGTGGACAGGGAAGCAATCAGCCCCAGCATTTT.

V and J are TRBV5-1 and TRBJ2-3; TRBD2 might be the D (6 bases). CDR1 and CDR2 (germline): SGHRS, YFSETQ. CDR3 length: 16 residues. V dropped 2 bases and J dropped 5 bases, with 18 bases sitting between them. Here the CDR3 DNA reads TGCGCCAGCAGCTTTGTTCCGTGGGGGGAGGTAGATACGCAGTATTTT. Translating gives CASSFVPWGEVDTQYF.

This clonotype appeared many times. This chain links TRBV7-9 with TRBJ2-5, with a possible D match to TRBD2 (5 bases). Germline CDR1 reads SEHNR; CDR2 reads FQNEAQ (reference sequence). The CDR3 has 15 residues. V was trimmed by 1 base and J by 2 bases, leaving 11 bases between them. This CDR3 reads CASSLVSGKQETQYF. In DNA form, the CDR3 reads TGTGCCAGCAGCTTAGTCTCCGGGAAACAAGAGACCCAGTACTTC.

The chain recombines TRBV15 with TRBJ2-3, with D possibly matching TRBD2 (5 bases). Germline V CDR1 and CDR2: LNHNV, YYDKDF (reference sequence). Trimming stripped 5 bases from V and 2 bases from J, with 17 bases between. The CDR3 has 16 amino acids. This CDR3 is CATSSRKGGPTDTQYF. For the CDR3, the DNA is TGTGCCACCAGCTCGAGGAAGGGCGGGCCCACAGATACGCAGTATTTT. The full variable domain, its missing parts supplied by reference TRBV15 and TRBJ2-3, is DAMVIQNPRYQVTQFGKPVTLSCSQTLNHNVMYWYQQKSSQAPKLLFHYYDKDFNNEADTPDNFQSRRPNTSFCFLDIRSPGLGDTAMYLCATSSRKGGPTDTQYFGPGTRLTVL.

The genes are TRBV2 and TRBJ2-7, with a tentative D call TRBD2 (5 bases). The CDR3 consists of 15 residues. Germline CDR1 and CDR2: SNHLY and FYNNEI. V was shortened by 0 bases and J by 0 bases, with 9 bases between the two germline ends. CDR3 amino acids: CASSEAAAGSYEQYF. The CDR3 coding sequence is TGTGCCAGCAGTGAAGCGGCGGCGGGCTCCTACGAGCAGTACTTC.

The rearrangement uses TRBV5-1 and TRBJ2-5; a weak D match, TRBD2 (6 bases). V gave up 4 bases and J gave up 5 bases, with 18 bases separating them. Germline CDR1 reads SGHRS; CDR2 reads YFSETQ. The CDR3 covers 15 residues. In DNA, the CDR3 is TGCGCCAGCAGCCCAAGGGACTCCGCGGGGGAGACCCAGTACTTC. It is translated as CASSPRDSAGETQYF.

This clonotype was recorded at least ten times. The CDR3 sequence is CSVEDLNNYGYTF. In DNA, the CDR3 is TGCAGCGTTGAAGATCTTAATAACTATGGCTACACCTTC. The chain uses TRBV29-1 and TRBJ1-2; unclear D gene. Trimming cost V 0 bases and J 1 base, with 6 bases left between them. There are 13 residues in the CDR3. Germline V gene data show CDR1 as SQVTM and CDR2 as ANQGSEA.

The V call is TRBV7-3, the J call TRBJ2-7; 12 bases agree with TRBD2. The germline gives CDR1 SGHTA, CDR2 FQGTGA. The CDR3 extends over 15 amino acids. V gave up 6 bases and J gave up 5 bases; unmatched junction bases: 8. The CDR3 coding sequence is TGTGCCAGCAGTACTCTAGCGGGGGGGCGGGACGAGCAGTACTTC. Its translation: CASSTLAGGRDEQYF.

The V gene is TRBV7-8, the J gene TRBJ2-7; TRBD1 aligns across 10 bases. Germline V gene lookup returns CDR1 SGHVS and CDR2 FQNEAQ. With 5 bases clipped from V and 2 bases from J, the junction kept 6 bases outside the gene matches. This CDR3 has 15 residues. The CDR3 DNA reads TGTGCCAGCAGCCTCGGGACAGGGGTGGCCTACGAGCAGTACTTC. It encodes CASSLGTGVAYEQYF.

The chain is built from TRBV4-3 and TRBJ1-3; a weak D match, TRBD1 (6 bases). There are 13 residues in the CDR3. CDR1 is LGHNA and CDR2 is YSLEER in the germline V gene. V lost 7 bases, J lost 4 bases, and 11 bases lay in between. The CDR3 DNA is TGCGCCAGCACCCACAGGGTCGGAAACACCATATATTTT. It specifies CASTHRVGNTIYF.

The chain links TRBV19 to TRBJ2-3; 11 bases fit TRBD2. Per the germline V gene, CDR1 is LNHDA and CDR2 is SQIVND (reference sequence). The CDR3 is 16 amino acids. V shed 4 bases and J 3 bases; nucleotides not matched to a gene: 6. CDR3 in amino acids: CASSTRSGGATDTQYF. CDR3 bases: TGTGCCAGTAGTACTCGTAGCGGGGGGGCTACAGATACGCAGTATTTT.

CDR3 sequence reads: CASRVLRGTGGEAFF. CDR3 nucleotides: TGTGCCAGCAGGGTACTCAGAGGGACAGGGGGGGAAGCTTTCTTT. V gene TRBV2 combines with J gene TRBJ1-1; 11 nucleotides match TRBD1. Germline values: CDR1 SNHLY, CDR2 FYNNEI. The V and J ends lost 6 bases and 8 bases, in that order; junction bases with no gene match: 11. The CDR3 is 15 residues long.

This clonotype occurred many times. The V gene is TRBV5-8, the J gene TRBJ2-7, with D hard to call. CDR1 SGHTS and CDR2 YDEGEE come from the germline V gene. With 4 bases removed from V and 3 bases from J, the gap between germline ends came to 11 bases. This CDR3 is built from 13 residues. For the CDR3, the DNA is TGTGCCAGCAGCGCCGGGCATGGCTACGAGCAGTACTTC. Amino acid sequence: CASSAGHGYEQYF.

The rearrangement links TRBV19 to TRBJ1-1; D is perhaps TRBD1 (6 bases). This CDR3 has 15 residues. The germline V gene has CDR1 LNHDA and CDR2 SQIVND (reference sequence). The V end was cut by 3 bases, the J end by 5 bases, with 16 bases between. CDR3 amino acids: CASSIGTRGRTEAFF. CDR3 DNA sequence: TGTGCCAGTAGTATCGGTACCAGGGGCAGGACTGAAGCTTTCTTT.

This clonotype was counted a few times. The gene calls are TRBV7-9 and TRBJ1-6; the D gene is possibly TRBD1 (6 bases). Between the trimmed V and J ends, which lost 5 bases and 8 bases, there was a span of 19 bases. Germline V gene sequence: CDR1 SEHNR, CDR2 FQNEAQ (reference sequence). CDR3 length: 16 residues. CDR3 nucleotide sequence: TGTGCCAGCAGCCCCAAGAATGGGGGCGCGGATTCACCCCTCCACTTT. It translates to CASSPKNGGADSPLHF.

The chain links TRBV7-9 to TRBJ1-5, with 9 bases identical to TRBD1. V gave up 5 bases and J gave up 3 bases; unmatched junction bases: 8. Germline CDR1 reads SEHNR; CDR2 reads FQNEAQ (reference sequence). This CDR3 comprises 16 residues. The DNA of the CDR3 is TGTGCCAGCAGCGAAGCGGGACAGGGCTACAATCAGCCCCAGCATTTT. Translation gives CASSEAGQGYNQPQHF.

This sequence joins TRBV5-1 and TRBJ1-1; TRBD1 matches at 7 bases. The CDR3 runs to 14 residues. Germline V gives CDR1 SGHRS, CDR2 YFSETQ. Trimming at V came to 3 bases and at J to 11 bases, leaving 13 bases not matched to a gene. The chain's CDR3 is CASSSTTGPTGAFF. The CDR3 DNA reads TGCGCCAGCAGCTCTACGACAGGGCCCACGGGGGCTTTCTTT. The whole variable domain, remainder taken from reference TRBV5-1 and TRBJ1-1, is KAGVTQTPRYLIKTRGQQVTLSCSPISGHRSVSWYQQTPGQGLQFLFEYFSETQRNKGNFPGRFSGRQFSNSRSEMNVSTLELGDSALYLCASSSTTGPTGAFFGQGTRLTVV.

This chain connects TRBV25-1 to TRBJ2-7; 7 bases align to TRBD1. V lost 2 bases and J lost 5; bases outside the gene matches: 3. CDR1 MGHDK and CDR2 SYGVNS come from the germline V gene. The CDR3 contains 13 residues. The CDR3 loop reads CASSEPTGHEQYF. The DNA of the CDR3 is TGTGCCAGCAGTGAACCGACAGGGCACGAGCAGTACTTC.